This TCR beta chain was found in a study of cytomegalovirus exposure and HLA in healthy donors. The method was immunoSEQ multiplex PCR; TCRdb's version includes in-frame clones alone and lacks a portion of them. The sample comprises some 230,000 clones, around 90% of which are singletons, and 0.85% to 1.2% rests with the top ten. Germline assignment: CDR1 SEHNR and CDR2 FQNEAQ (reference sequence). The CDR3 is 16 amino acids. Trimming removed 4 bases at V and 4 bases at J, with 17 bases between. With regard to this clone: Its antigen remains unknown.

Regarding the study as a whole: A few chains linked to CMV were shown in vitro to be specific for CMV antigens.

This sequence was found in a woman under 30 in good health and CMV-seronegative. Input material: PBMCs. This chain links TRBV7-9 with TRBJ1-5, with D possibly TRBD1 on 6 matching bases. The CDR3 loop reads CASSSRGNWTNQPQHF. The CDR3 DNA follows: TGTGCCAGCAGCTCTAGGGGGAATTGGACGAATCAGCCCCAGCATTTT.